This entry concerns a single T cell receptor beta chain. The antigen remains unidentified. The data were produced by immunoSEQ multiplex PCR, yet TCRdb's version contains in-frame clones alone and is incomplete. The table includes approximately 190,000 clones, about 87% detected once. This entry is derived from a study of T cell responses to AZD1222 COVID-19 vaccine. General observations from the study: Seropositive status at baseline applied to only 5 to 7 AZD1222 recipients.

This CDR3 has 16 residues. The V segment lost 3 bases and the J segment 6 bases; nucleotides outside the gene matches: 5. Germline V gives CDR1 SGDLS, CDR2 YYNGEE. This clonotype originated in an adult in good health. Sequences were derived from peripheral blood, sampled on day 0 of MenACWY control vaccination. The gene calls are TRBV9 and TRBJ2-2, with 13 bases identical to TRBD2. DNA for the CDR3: TGTGCCAGCAGCGGGACTAGCGGGAGTGCCGCCGGGGAGCTGTTTTTT. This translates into CASSGTSGSAAGELFF. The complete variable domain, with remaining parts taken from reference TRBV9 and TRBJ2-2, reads DSGVTQTPKHLITATGQRVTLRCSPRSGDLSVYWYQQSLDQGLQFLIQYYNGEERAKGNILERFSAQQFPDLHSELNLSSLELGDSALYFCASSGTSGSAAGELFFGEGSRLTVL.